Below, 2 T cell receptor beta chains from the same sample are listed, as sequenced in a study of early T cells in non-severe SARS-CoV-2 infection. TCRdb re-analysed the 5' RACE reads in MiXCR, keeping a single row per CDR3 protein. The sample records about 36,000 distinct CDR3 sequences, around 7% being singletons. Sequences were derived from whole blood, sampled at baseline. The receptors come from an adult who was a healthcare worker with PCR-confirmed SARS-CoV-2 infection or an uninfected control (not recorded which).

In its sample, this clonotype was seen a few times. The chain couples TRBV19 to TRBJ2-1; D remains unclear. CDR3 length: 13 residues. The germline V and J ends were trimmed by 5 bases and 7 bases, with 12 bases remaining between them. CDR1 is LNHDA, CDR2 SQIVND, per germline (reference sequence). The CDR3 DNA reads as TGTGCCAGTAGTCCATTCACCGTAAATGAGCAGTTCTTC. This translates into CASSPFTVNEQFF.

The gene calls are TRBV2 and TRBJ2-2; no clear D gene. This CDR3 has 14 residues. With 9 bases removed from V and 4 bases from J, the gap between germline ends came to 15 bases. CDR1 and CDR2 from the germline V gene are SNHLY and FYNNEI. The CDR3 bases are TGTGCCAGAAGCCGGCCTTCGACCACCGGGGAGCTGTTTTTT. It specifies CARSRPSTTGELFF.